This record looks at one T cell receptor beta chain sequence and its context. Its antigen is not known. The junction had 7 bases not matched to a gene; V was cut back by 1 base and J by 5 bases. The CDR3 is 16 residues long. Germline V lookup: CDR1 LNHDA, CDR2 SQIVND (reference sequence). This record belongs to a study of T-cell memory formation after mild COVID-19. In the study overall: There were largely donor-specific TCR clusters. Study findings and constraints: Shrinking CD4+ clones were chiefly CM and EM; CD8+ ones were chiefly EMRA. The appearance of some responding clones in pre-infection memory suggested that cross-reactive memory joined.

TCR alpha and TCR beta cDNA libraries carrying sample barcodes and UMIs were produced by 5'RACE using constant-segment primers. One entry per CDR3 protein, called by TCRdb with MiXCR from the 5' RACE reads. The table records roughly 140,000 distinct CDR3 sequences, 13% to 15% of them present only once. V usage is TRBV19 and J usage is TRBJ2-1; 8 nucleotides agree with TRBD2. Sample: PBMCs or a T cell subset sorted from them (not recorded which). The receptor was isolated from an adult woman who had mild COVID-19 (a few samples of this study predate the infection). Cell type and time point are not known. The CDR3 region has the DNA TGTGCCAGTAGTATAGTTGAGACTAGCGCGCACAATGAGCAGTTCTTC. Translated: CASSIVETSAHNEQFF.